These T cell receptor beta chains were read from a single sample in a study of breast tumors, draining lymph nodes, adjacent tissues. One entry per CDR3 protein results from TCRdb running MiXCR on the multiplex PCR reads. The sample lists about 100,000 distinct CDR3 sequences; less than 25% were seen once. Sequenced: axillary lymph node tissue. The receptors come from a female donor with breast cancer. Some clones in this sample may be carry-over from other donors' samples. CDR3s include the opening cysteine and the closing phenylalanine or tryptophan. The D gene is left open where the match is weak. The size field is filled for only some rows; it gives once, few, many or a size class.

cdr3_aa cdr3_nt j_call clone_size d_call v_call
CASSTRDRANEQFF TGTGCCAGCAGTACCCGGGACAGGGCGAATGAGCAGTTCTTC TRBJ2-1 many TRBD1 TRBV6-6
CSGVRGSSDTQYF TGCAGTGGTGTGCGCGGGAGCTCAGATACGCAGTATTTT TRBJ2-3 many TRBD2 TRBV20-1
CASSWAGTQETQYF TGTGCCAGCAGCTGGGCGGGAACCCAAGAGACCCAGTACTTC TRBJ2-5 many - TRBV5-6
CASSVGPAESIGYTF TGTGCCAGCAGCGTAGGTCCCGCGGAGTCGATAGGCTACACCTTC TRBJ1-2 many - TRBV9
CASSQVPSSYNEQFF TGCGCCAGCAGCCAAGTCCCGAGCTCCTACAATGAGCAGTTCTTC TRBJ2-1 many - TRBV4-1
CASSSMGGPYEQYF TGTGCCAGCAGTTCCATGGGAGGGCCCTACGAGCAGTACTTC TRBJ2-7 many TRBD2 TRBV27
CASRLRGSSYEQYF TGTGCCAGCAGGTTGCGGGGGAGCTCCTACGAGCAGTACTTC TRBJ2-7 many TRBD2 TRBV2
CASSTDRRGRDTQYF TGTGCCAGCAGCACAGACAGACGGGGGAGGGATACGCAGTATTTT TRBJ2-3 many - TRBV6-2/TRBV6-3
CSARDMRGSTDTQYF TGCAGTGCTAGAGATATGAGGGGGAGCACAGATACGCAGTATTTT TRBJ2-3 - - TRBV20-1
CASSIREALGNQPQHF TGTGCCAGCAGTATTAGGGAGGCTCTGGGCAATCAGCCCCAGCATTTT TRBJ1-5 few - TRBV28
CASSSVQYEQYF TGTGCCAGCAGTTCCGTACAATACGAGCAGTACTTC TRBJ2-7 many - TRBV28
CATSRGGTSGYEQYF TGTGCCACCAGCAGAGGTGGGACTAGTGGTTACGAGCAGTACTTC TRBJ2-7 few TRBD2 TRBV15
CASSLYGGKNEKLFF TGCGCCAGCAGCTTGTACGGGGGAAAAAATGAAAAACTGTTTTTT TRBJ1-4 many - TRBV5-1
CASSLYPVQETQYF TGTGCCAGCAGCTTATATCCGGTCCAAGAGACCCAGTACTTC TRBJ2-5 - - TRBV7-3
CASSSRLAGTDTQYF TGTGCCAGCAGCAGTCGACTAGCGGGCACAGATACGCAGTATTTT TRBJ2-3 many TRBD2 TRBV9
CASSQGGAGVINNEQFF TGCGCCAGCAGCCAAGGGGGAGCGGGAGTGATTAACAATGAGCAGTTCTTC TRBJ2-1 once TRBD2 TRBV4-3
CATSHVGGGAETQYF TGTGCCACCAGCCACGTTGGCGGGGGGGCCGAGACCCAGTACTTC TRBJ2-5 many TRBD2 TRBV15
CASSVVGGQDNEQFF TGTGCCAGCAGCGTAGTAGGGGGACAGGACAATGAGCAGTTCTTC TRBJ2-1 - TRBD1 TRBV9
CSAREAGGHIGELLF TGCAGTGCTCGCGAGGCGGGGGGCCATATCGGGGAGCTGCTTTTT TRBJ2-2 - TRBD2 TRBV20-1
CASSLGGGNWGETQYF TGTGCCAGCAGCTTAGGAGGCGGGAATTGGGGGGAGACCCAGTACTTC TRBJ2-5 - - TRBV7-9
CASREGNTEAFF TGTGCCAGCAGGGAGGGGAACACTGAAGCTTTCTTT TRBJ1-1 once - TRBV6-6
CASSFEGAGPQHF TGTGCCAGCAGCTTTGAGGGGGCAGGGCCCCAGCATTTT TRBJ1-5 many TRBD1 TRBV11-2
CASAMGGIGDGYTF TGCGCCAGCGCCATGGGAGGAATCGGCGATGGCTACACCTTC TRBJ1-2 - - TRBV5-1
CASSAGGGQPQHF TGTGCCAGCTCCGCGGGGGGCGGTCAGCCCCAGCATTTT TRBJ1-5 many - TRBV12-3/TRBV12-4
CSADPGSGNTIYF TGCAGTGCAGACCCCGGCTCTGGAAACACCATATATTTT TRBJ1-3 many - TRBV20-1
CASSSSGDTIYF TGTGCCAGCAGTTCCTCAGGGGACACCATATATTTT TRBJ1-3 - - TRBV6-6
CASRLDRVELFF TGTGCCAGCAGGTTGGACAGGGTAGAACTGTTTTTT TRBJ1-4 many TRBD1 TRBV2
CASSIGQVYNQPQHF TGTGCCAGTAGTATTGGTCAGGTCTACAATCAGCCCCAGCATTTT TRBJ1-5 many - TRBV19
CASSPSGAPGETQYF TGCGCCAGCAGCCCAAGCGGGGCCCCGGGGGAGACCCAGTACTTC TRBJ2-5 many TRBD2 TRBV5-1
CAWSRTGTGVFGYTF TGTGCCTGGAGTCGCACCGGGACAGGGGTTTTCGGCTACACCTTC TRBJ1-2 many TRBD1 TRBV30
CASSPTFPGAGTGELFF TGTGCCAGCAGCCCTACTTTTCCGGGGGCGGGGACCGGGGAGCTGTTTTTT TRBJ2-2 few - TRBV3-1
CASSLRTSVYNEQFF TGTGCCAGCAGTTTGCGGACTAGCGTTTACAATGAGCAGTTCTTC TRBJ2-1 many TRBD2 TRBV2
CASSPRAQNYGYTF TGTGCCAGCAGCCCGAGGGCACAGAACTATGGCTACACCTTC TRBJ1-2 many - TRBV7-9
CASRQNGALGQETQYF TGTGCCAGCAGGCAAAACGGGGCACTCGGGCAAGAGACCCAGTACTTC TRBJ2-5 many - TRBV6-5
CSAVGLVYNEQFF TGCAGCGCCGTGGGACTAGTCTACAATGAGCAGTTCTTC TRBJ2-1 many TRBD2 TRBV29-1
CSAPSDKLYEQYF TGCAGTGCTCCTTCGGACAAGTTGTACGAGCAGTACTTC TRBJ2-7 many - TRBV20-1
CASSQNRASGNTIYF TGTGCCAGCAGCCAGAACCGCGCCTCTGGAAACACCATATATTTT TRBJ1-3 many - TRBV3-1
CASSGTGTGAYEQYF TGCGCCAGCAGCGGAACCGGGACAGGGGCATACGAGCAGTACTTC TRBJ2-7 many TRBD1 TRBV4-1
CSATTGTNNQPQHF TGCAGTGCTACCACCGGGACCAACAATCAGCCCCAGCATTTT TRBJ1-5 many - TRBV20-1
CASSSSSVTGELFF TGTGCCAGCAGTTCCTCTAGCGTCACCGGGGAGCTGTTTTTT TRBJ2-2 many - TRBV27
CASSSHSGGGTDTQYF TGTGCCAGCAGCTCTCATAGTGGAGGGGGCACAGATACGCAGTATTTT TRBJ2-3 many - TRBV7-3
CASSLSGFEQYF TGTGCCAGCAGCTTATCAGGGTTCGAGCAGTACTTC TRBJ2-7 many - TRBV11-2
CASSIGSHYNSPLHF TGTGCCAGTAGTATCGGCAGCCACTATAATTCACCCCTCCACTTT TRBJ1-6 many - TRBV19
CAAQAGTSGIASGNEQFF TGTGCCGCTCAGGCCGGGACTAGCGGTATCGCGTCGGGCAATGAGCAGTTCTTC TRBJ2-1 many TRBD2 TRBV24-1
CSVEVAGRRSGYTF TGCAGCGTTGAGGTGGCGGGGAGAAGGTCTGGCTACACCTTC TRBJ1-2 many - TRBV29-1
CASSPREGPYGYTF TGCGCCAGCAGCCCGAGGGAGGGCCCCTATGGCTACACCTTC TRBJ1-2 few - TRBV4-1
CASSENEYEQYF TGTGCCAGCAGTGAAAATGAGTACGAGCAGTACTTC TRBJ2-7 many - TRBV2
CASSLTTGLGVRKQFF TGTGCCAGCAGCCTCACGACGGGACTGGGAGTGAGGAAGCAGTTCTTC TRBJ2-1 many - TRBV11-3
CAWSVRGGYQPQHF TGTGCCTGGAGTGTAAGGGGTGGTTATCAGCCCCAGCATTTT TRBJ1-5 many - TRBV30
CASSFRLAGDQETQYF TGTGCCAGCAGTTTCCGACTAGCGGGGGATCAAGAGACCCAGTACTTC TRBJ2-5 many TRBD2 TRBV12-3/TRBV12-4
CASSIGLAGENTDTQYF TGTGCCAGCAGCATCGGACTAGCGGGAGAGAATACAGATACGCAGTATTTT TRBJ2-3 many TRBD2 TRBV5-6
CATSRAPGLAETQYF TGTGCCACCAGCAGAGCACCGGGACTAGCTGAGACGCAGTACTTC TRBJ2-7 many TRBD2 TRBV15
CASTWDRANNQPQHF TGTGCCAGCACCTGGGACAGGGCCAACAATCAGCCCCAGCATTTT TRBJ1-5 - TRBD1 TRBV6-4